Each of the 21 T cell receptor beta chains below was sequenced from the same sample in a study of blood T cells in healthy people across ages. A J-beta primer mix and a sample-barcoded 5' primer were used in a second PCR of roughly 6 to 11 cycles. Using its own MiXCR run on the 5' RACE reads, TCRdb lists one record per CDR3 protein. The data hold roughly 800,000 distinct CDR3 sequences, with roughly 60% observed a single time. Sequencing input: blood. These receptors originate from a man aged 30 to 39 in good health.

This chain connects TRBV30 to TRBJ2-7; maybe TRBD2 (5 bases). The CDR3 runs to 14 residues. V dropped 1 base and J dropped 6 bases, with 16 bases sitting between them. The germline gives CDR1 GTSNPN, CDR2 SVGIG (reference sequence). This CDR3 is CAWSDRRSRGEQYF. The CDR3 nucleotides are TGTGCCTGGAGTGATCGGAGGAGCCGCGGCGAGCAGTACTTC.

The V and J genes are TRBV6-5 and TRBJ2-4, with 7 bases fitting TRBD2. The germline gives CDR1 MNHEY, CDR2 SVGAGI. There are 18 residues in the CDR3. Trimming cost V 6 bases and J 4 bases; bases outside gene matches: 18. The DNA for the CDR3 is TGTGCCAGCAGCCTTCCTCGAGGCGGGGCGGGGGTAAAAAACATTCAGTACTTC. Its translation: CASSLPRGGAGVKNIQYF.

The rearrangement joins TRBV20-1 to TRBJ2-3; 11 nucleotides line up with TRBD1. CDR1 is DFQATT and CDR2 is SNEGSKA in the germline V gene (reference sequence). V lost 2 bases, J lost 8 bases, and 9 bases stayed unmatched. This CDR3 spans 15 amino acids. The CDR3 DNA is TGCAGTGCTAGAACGGACAGGGGGCCCATTGGTACGCAGTATTTT. Amino acids: CSARTDRGPIGTQYF.

The rearrangement joins TRBV7-2 to TRBJ2-1; 7 bases line up with TRBD2. The CDR3 loop spans 13 amino acids. From germline, CDR1 is SGHTA and CDR2 FQGNSA. V dropped 8 bases and J dropped 4; count of bases not matched to a gene: 5. CDR3 sequence (DNA): TGTGCCAGCGGCTACGGGAGGTACAATGAGCAGTTCTTC. This sequence encodes CASGYGRYNEQFF.

The chain carries TRBV5-1 and TRBJ2-1; no firm D call. This CDR3 is built from 15 residues. V was trimmed by 7 bases and J by 0 bases, leaving 14 bases between them. The germline V gene has CDR1 SGHRS and CDR2 YFSETQ. CDR3 bases: TGCGCCAGCGGCGTAACCCTGGGCTCCTACAATGAGCAGTTCTTC. This sequence encodes CASGVTLGSYNEQFF.

The CDR3 DNA sequence: TGTGCTAGTGGTTTGTCAGTCCCACGGCGGTCCGATACGCAGTATTTT. Its translation is CASGLSVPRRSDTQYF. The chain recombines TRBV12-5 with TRBJ2-3; D gene ambiguous. V was trimmed by 2 bases and J by 6 bases, leaving 18 bases between them. In germline, CDR1 is LGHNT, CDR2 FRNRAP. The CDR3 is made up of 16 amino acids. Variable domain in full (rest from reference TRBV12-5 and TRBJ2-3): DARVTQTPRHKVTEMGQEVTMRCQPILGHNTVFWYRQTMMQGLELLAYFRNRAPLDDSGMPKDRFSAEMPDATLATLKIQPSEPRDSAVYFCASGLSVPRRSDTQYFGPGTRLTVL.

The chain has TRBV28 and TRBJ2-7; TRBD1 matches 9 bases. The CDR3 has 14 residues. The junction had 9 bases not matched to a gene; V was cut back by 8 bases and J by 4 bases. Germline CDR1 and CDR2: MDHEN and SYDVKM. The CDR3 protein is CASGGGQGFYEQYF. The CDR3 DNA is TGTGCCAGCGGGGGGGGACAGGGATTTTACGAGCAGTACTTC.

The CDR3 loop is CASSARSSGGYNEQFF. In nucleotides, the CDR3 is TGTGCCAGCAGCGCAAGAAGTAGCGGGGGTTACAATGAGCAGTTCTTC. The genes are TRBV9 and TRBJ2-1; TRBD2 matches at 9 bases. This CDR3 contains 16 residues. V lost 3 bases, J lost 4 bases, and 8 bases stayed unmatched. The germline V gene has CDR1 SGDLS and CDR2 YYNGEE. Based on the CDR3 plus reference TRBV9 and TRBJ2-1, the full variable domain is DSGVTQTPKHLITATGQRVTLRCSPRSGDLSVYWYQQSLDQGLQFLIQYYNGEERAKGNILERFSAQQFPDLHSELNLSSLELGDSALYFCASSARSSGGYNEQFFGPGTRLTVL.

This clonotype was detected only once. CDR3 region: CASTRAGASSYNEQFF. CDR3 nucleotide sequence: TGTGCCAGCACTCGGGCAGGGGCCAGCTCCTACAATGAGCAGTTCTTC. The chain joins TRBV11-1 to TRBJ2-1, with a weak D call TRBD1 (6 bases). This CDR3 contains 16 residues. In germline, CDR1 is SGHAT, CDR2 FQDESV (reference sequence). V shed 7 bases and J shed 0 bases, with 16 bases lying between them.

The chain has TRBV7-2 and TRBJ2-5; 9 nucleotides line up with TRBD1. V lost 5 bases to trimming and J lost 11 bases; unmatched junction nucleotides: 9. The germline CDR1 and CDR2 sequences are SGHTA and FQGNSA. The CDR3 totals 13 residues. CDR3 sequence: CASSLVGQGAQYF. The CDR3 region has the DNA TGTGCCAGCAGCCTAGTGGGACAGGGAGCGCAGTACTTC.

About this clonotype: A much bigger clone sits one base away, suggesting this may be a read error. The rearrangement links TRBV12-3 or TRBV12-4 to TRBJ2-7; no reliable D call. V shed 1 base and J shed 2 bases, with 6 bases lying between them. The CDR3 runs to 13 residues. The chain's CDR3 is CASSLGAPYEQYF. In nucleotides, the CDR3 is TGTGCCAGCAGTTTAGGGGCTCCCTACGAGCAGTACTTC.

The rearrangement uses TRBV28 and TRBJ1-2; 8 bases align to TRBD1. The J segment lost 6 bases and the V segment lost 6 bases, leaving 9 bases of the junction unmatched. Germline loops: CDR1 MDHEN, CDR2 SYDVKM. There are 14 residues in the CDR3. CDR3 sequence (DNA): TGTGCCAGCAGGTCGCTTCAGGGGGCTCATGGCTACACCTTC. Protein sequence: CASRSLQGAHGYTF.

The chain joins TRBV29-1 to TRBJ2-5; 8 bases are shared with TRBD2. Losses at the gene ends were 0 bases for V and 3 bases for J; bases not matched to a gene: 12. Germline CDR1 is SQVTM and CDR2 is ANQGSEA. CDR3 size: 17 residues. The CDR3: CSVEEPTGGVNEETQYF. In DNA, the CDR3 is TGCAGCGTTGAAGAGCCAACGGGGGGGGTTAATGAAGAGACCCAGTACTTC.

This clonotype has only a few counts. The CDR3 protein is CASILSGKLFF. CDR3 coding DNA: TGTGCCAGCATCTTAAGTGGAAAACTGTTTTTT. V usage is TRBV3-1 and J usage is TRBJ1-4; no definite D call. There are 11 residues in the CDR3. V was shortened by 7 bases and J by 10 bases, with 10 bases between the two germline ends. Germline CDR1 reads LGHDT; CDR2 reads YNNKEL (reference sequence). Filled out from reference TRBV3-1 and TRBJ1-4, the complete variable domain reads DTAVSQTPKYLVTQMGNDKSIKCEQNLGHDTMYWYKQDSKKFLKIMFSYNNKELIINETVPNRFSPKSPDKAHLNLHINSLELGDSAVYFCASILSGKLFFGSGTQLSVL.

The chain links TRBV6-1 to TRBJ1-1, with a weak D call TRBD1 (6 bases). The ends were cut back, 6 bases at V and 11 bases at J, with 25 bases in the middle. From germline, CDR1 is MNHNS and CDR2 SASEGT. The CDR3 consists of 15 residues. The CDR3 loop reads CASSVLGQPSGRAFF. The DNA of the CDR3 is TGTGCCAGCAGCGTCCTCGGACAGCCATCTGGGAGGGCTTTCTTT.

This chain joins TRBV7-8 and TRBJ2-7; D unclear. The V end lost 1 base, the J end lost 4 bases, and 8 bases lay between the germline ends. CDR1 and CDR2 from the germline V gene are SGHVS and FQNEAQ. The CDR3 extends over 13 amino acids. The CDR3, as DNA: TGTGCCAGCAGCTTAGGAGCTTGGTACGAGCAGTACTTC. It yields the protein CASSLGAWYEQYF. Full variable domain (remainder filled in from reference TRBV7-8 and TRBJ2-7): GAGVSQSPRYKVAKRGQDVALRCDPISGHVSLFWYQQALGQGPEFLTYFQNEAQLDKSGLPSDRFFAERPEGSVSTLKIQRTQQEDSAVYLCASSLGAWYEQYFGPGTRLTVT.

CDR3 nucleotide sequence: TGTGCCAGCTTATTCGAGGCCGCACCTCGCTACGAGCAGTACTTC. Protein sequence: CASLFEAAPRYEQYF. The chain carries TRBV6-6 and TRBJ2-7; D remains unclear. The CDR3 runs to 15 residues. The V end lost 8 bases, the J end lost 3 bases, and 20 bases lay between the germline ends. The germline gives CDR1 MNHNY, CDR2 SVGAGI (reference sequence).

This clonotype came up a few times. The chain uses TRBV5-1 and TRBJ2-7; 9 bases are a match to TRBD1. V was clipped by 7 bases and J by 4 bases; unmatched bases: 9. Looked up from germline, CDR1 is SGHRS and CDR2 is YFSETQ. The CDR3 sequence is 14 residues long. As DNA, the CDR3 is TGCGCCAGCGGAGAGTCGGGACAGGGTTACGAGCAGTACTTC. Translated, it gives CASGESGQGYEQYF.

The genes are TRBV18 and TRBJ1-5; 7 bases are shared with TRBD1. Germline CDR1 KGHSH, CDR2 LQKENI. CDR3 length: 15 amino acids. Germline trimming cut 2 bases from V and 7 bases from J; bases unmatched to any gene: 8. CDR3 sequence reads: CASSPEGAPGQPQHF. CDR3 bases: TGTGCCAGCTCACCAGAGGGGGCTCCGGGACAGCCCCAGCATTTT.

The chain carries TRBV7-3 and TRBJ2-1; possibly TRBD1 for D (6 bases). Per germline, CDR1 SGHTA and CDR2 FQGTGA. There are 15 residues in the CDR3. V was shortened by 2 bases and J by 4 bases, with 12 bases between the two germline ends. CDR3 nucleotide sequence: TGTGCCAGCAGCTTACGGGTGACAGGTTACAATGAGCAGTTCTTC. Translating gives CASSLRVTGYNEQFF.

The V call is TRBV15, the J call TRBJ2-5, with D hard to call. Trimming removed 1 base at V and 1 base at J, with 10 bases between. The length of the CDR3 is 15 residues. Germline CDR1 LNHNV, CDR2 YYDKDF (reference sequence). The CDR3 DNA sequence: TGTGCCACCAGCAGAGGTGACGGCCTCCAAGAGACCCAGTACTTC. Translating it yields CATSRGDGLQETQYF. The whole variable domain, remainder taken from reference TRBV15 and TRBJ2-5, is DAMVIQNPRYQVTQFGKPVTLSCSQTLNHNVMYWYQQKSSQAPKLLFHYYDKDFNNEADTPDNFQSRRPNTSFCFLDIRSPGLGDTAMYLCATSRGDGLQETQYFGPGTRLLVL.